The 5 T cell receptor beta chains below come from one sample, sequenced in a study of naive and memory T cell subsets. An oligonucleotide containing a UMI was ligated to the 3' end of TCR cDNA. Four PCR rounds used nested alpha and beta constant region primers plus the SP2 primer. One entry per CDR3 protein, called by TCRdb with MiXCR from the 5' RACE reads. The sample contains fewer than 40,000 distinct CDR3 sequences, around 17% of which appear only once. All receptors come from a female donor in good health.

The rearrangement links TRBV12-5 to TRBJ2-2, with 7 bases identical to TRBD2. The CDR3 is 13 residues long. Germline V gene data show CDR1 as LGHNT and CDR2 as FRNRAP. Losses at the gene ends were 4 bases for V and 5 bases for J; bases not matched to a gene: 1. CDR3 in amino acids: CASGSGGTGELFF. CDR3 bases: TGTGCTAGTGGTTCCGGGGGGACCGGGGAGCTGTTTTTT.

This clonotype occurred a few times. The chain is built from TRBV10-3 and TRBJ2-7; TRBD2 aligns across 7 bases. The V gene's germline CDR1 is ENHRY and CDR2 SYGVKD. J was trimmed by 4 bases and V by 10 bases; bases with no gene match: 7. CDR3 length: 12 residues. The CDR3, as DNA: TGTGCCACGGGGGGTGTGGGGTACGAGCAGTACTTC. It encodes CATGGVGYEQYF.

In its sample, this clonotype was seen many times. For the CDR3, the DNA is TGTGCCAGCGCACCTGGGCCCCTGTGGTGGTCCGGCACTGAAGCTTTCTTT. Protein: CASAPGPLWWSGTEAFF. This rearrangement joins TRBV2 to TRBJ1-1; unclear D gene. This CDR3 is built from 17 residues. The V gene's germline CDR1 is SNHLY and CDR2 FYNNEI. The V gene lost 8 bases and the J gene lost 4 bases, with 26 bases spanning the gap.

In its sample, this clonotype was seen a few times. The V call is TRBV7-8, the J call TRBJ2-3, with 14 bases that match TRBD2. V gave up 5 bases and J gave up 7 bases; unmatched junction bases: 5. CDR3 size: 15 residues. Germline assignment: CDR1 SGHVS and CDR2 FQNEAQ. The CDR3 region is CASSPGTSGGNTQYF. CDR3 DNA sequence: TGTGCCAGCAGCCCTGGGACTAGCGGGGGAAATACGCAGTATTTT. The full variable domain, rest sourced from reference TRBV7-8 and TRBJ2-3, is GAGVSQSPRYKVAKRGQDVALRCDPISGHVSLFWYQQALGQGPEFLTYFQNEAQLDKSGLPSDRFFAERPEGSVSTLKIQRTQQEDSAVYLCASSPGTSGGNTQYFGPGTRLTVL.

V gene TRBV5-1 combines with J gene TRBJ2-3, with 7 bases that match TRBD2. Germline trimming cut 3 bases from V and 4 bases from J; bases unmatched to any gene: 5. From germline, CDR1 is SGHRS and CDR2 YFSETQ. The CDR3 has 14 amino acids. The CDR3: CASSSRLASDTQYF. CDR3 bases: TGCGCCAGCAGCTCACGACTAGCCTCAGATACGCAGTATTTT.